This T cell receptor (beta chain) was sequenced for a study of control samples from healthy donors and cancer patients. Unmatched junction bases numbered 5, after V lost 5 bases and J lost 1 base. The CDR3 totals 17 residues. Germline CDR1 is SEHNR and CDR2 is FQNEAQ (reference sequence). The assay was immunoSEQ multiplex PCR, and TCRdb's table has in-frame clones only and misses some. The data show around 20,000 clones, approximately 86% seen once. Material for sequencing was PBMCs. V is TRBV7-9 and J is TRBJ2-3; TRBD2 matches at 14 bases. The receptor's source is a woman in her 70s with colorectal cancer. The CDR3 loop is CASSPGTSGSGTDTQYF. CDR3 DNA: TGTGCCAGCAGCCCCGGGACTAGCGGGAGCGGCACAGATACGCAGTATTTT.